A selection of T cell receptor beta chains follows, all from one sample in a study of response to subunit inactivated influenza vaccine. TCRdb itself ran the RT-PCR reads through MiXCR, one entry per CDR3 protein. The sample consists of hundreds of thousands of distinct CDR3 sequences, around 15% of them appearing once. Specimen: PBMCs from blood, collected around 14 days before vaccination. The receptors come from a man aged 45 to 65 who received an inactivated influenza vaccine. Each CDR3 is given with its conserved first and last residue. D genes are given only for firm matches. Clone size, where shown, is once, few, many, or a class for clones that have expanded.

v_gene,abundance,j_gene,d_gene,CDR3nt,CDR3aa
TRBV7-2,NA,TRBJ2-1,TRBD1,TGTGCCAGCAGCTCGGGGGCGACCGGGACAGGGTACAATGAGCAGTTCTTC,CASSSGATGTGYNEQFF
TRBV7-6,NA,TRBJ2-3,NA,TGTGCCAGCAGCTTAGTTAAGATAGATACGCAGTATTTT,CASSLVKIDTQYF
TRBV12-3/TRBV12-4,NA,TRBJ2-1,NA,TGTGCCAGCAGTTTACAGGTAGTTTACAATGAGCAGTTCTTC,CASSLQVVYNEQFF
TRBV28,NA,TRBJ1-6,NA,TGTGCCAGCAGTTTACCAGTCAGGTCACCCCTCCACTTT,CASSLPVRSPLHF
TRBV25-1,few,TRBJ1-4,NA,TGTGCCAGCAGTGCCCAGGGATCGGGGGAAAAACTGTTTTTT,CASSAQGSGEKLFF
TRBV5-1,few,TRBJ2-3,TRBD2,TGCGCCAGCAGCGCCGGGACTAGCGGGAGTCCAGATACGCAGTATTTT,CASSAGTSGSPDTQYF
TRBV28,few,TRBJ2-2,TRBD1,TGTGCCAGCAGTTTGCGGGACAGGGGGGAAAGGACCGGGGAGCTGTTTTTT,CASSLRDRGERTGELFF
TRBV28,few,TRBJ2-3,TRBD2,TGTGCCTCCGGGACTAGCTTTCCAGATACGCAGTATTTT,CASGTSFPDTQYF
TRBV15,many,TRBJ1-6,NA,TGTGCCACCAGCAGAGATCGGCACACAAATTCACCCCTCCACTTT,CATSRDRHTNSPLHF
TRBV6-5,NA,TRBJ2-1,TRBD2,TGTGCCAGCAGTTACTCCCGGGCTAGCGGGTCTCCTAGGGATGAGCAGTTCTTC,CASSYSRASGSPRDEQFF
TRBV4-3,NA,TRBJ2-5,NA,TGCGCCAGCAGCCAAATCACGTCAGAGACCCAGTACTTC,CASSQITSETQYF
TRBV7-9,few,TRBJ2-1,NA,TGTGCCAGCAGCTTAAAAGGTGTTGTTTGGTTCTTC,CASSLKGVVWFF
TRBV7-9,NA,TRBJ1-1,NA,TGTGCCAGCCGCTCTTCTATTGGGGGCACTGAAGCTTTCTTT,CASRSSIGGTEAFF
TRBV30,NA,TRBJ1-5,NA,TGTGCCTGGACAGGGGATCAGCCCCAGCATTTT,CAWTGDQPQHF
TRBV7-2,NA,TRBJ2-7,NA,TGTGCCAGCAGAAGAGGGGTCTATCCAGGCGACGAGCAGTACTTC,CASRRGVYPGDEQYF